This T cell receptor beta chain was captured in a study of T-cell reconstitution after alpha-beta-depleted transplantation in children. Overall study findings and caveats: Some patients' high day-60 TCRbeta diversity was traced to surviving recipient T cells and thymic progenitors.

The CDR3 is 16 residues long. V was pared by 4 bases and J by 4 bases, with 4 bases of the junction left unmatched. Germline V gene data show CDR1 as LGHNA and CDR2 as YSLEER. Researchers prepared the TCRbeta library using unique molecular identifiers, the study reports. TCRdb re-called the PCR reads through MiXCR, storing one row per CDR3 protein. The sample has about 340,000 distinct CDR3 sequences; 15% to 20% are singletons. In the case of this clonotype: Its antigen remains unidentified.

The receptor comes from a male patient under 10 years old who had a stem cell transplant for acute lymphoblastic leukemia, so the T cells may come from the graft donor. The chain is built from TRBV4-3 and TRBJ2-7; 16 positions agree with TRBD2. The sample was PBMCs, mostly from graft donor cells, taken 360 days after TCRalphabeta/CD19-depleted stem cell transplant. CDR3 sequence: CASSPGLAGGPYEQYF. As DNA, the CDR3 is TGCGCCAGCAGCCCGGGACTAGCGGGAGGGCCTTACGAGCAGTACTTC.